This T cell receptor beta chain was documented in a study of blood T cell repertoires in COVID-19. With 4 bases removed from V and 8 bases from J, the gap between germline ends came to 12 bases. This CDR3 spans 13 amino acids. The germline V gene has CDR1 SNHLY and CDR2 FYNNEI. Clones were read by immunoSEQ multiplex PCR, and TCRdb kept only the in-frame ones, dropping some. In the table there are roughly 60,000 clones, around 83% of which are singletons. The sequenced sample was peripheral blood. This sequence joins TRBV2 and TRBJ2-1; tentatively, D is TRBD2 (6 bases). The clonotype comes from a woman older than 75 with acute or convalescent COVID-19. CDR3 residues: CASSVWERDEQFF. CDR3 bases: TGTGCCAGCAGTGTGTGGGAGCGGGATGAGCAGTTCTTC. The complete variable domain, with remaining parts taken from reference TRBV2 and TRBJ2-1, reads EPEVTQTPSHQVTQMGQEVILRCVPISNHLYFYWYRQILGQKVEFLVSFYNNEISEKSEIFDDQFSVERPDGSNFTLKIRSTKLEDSAMYFCASSVWERDEQFFGPGTRLTVL.